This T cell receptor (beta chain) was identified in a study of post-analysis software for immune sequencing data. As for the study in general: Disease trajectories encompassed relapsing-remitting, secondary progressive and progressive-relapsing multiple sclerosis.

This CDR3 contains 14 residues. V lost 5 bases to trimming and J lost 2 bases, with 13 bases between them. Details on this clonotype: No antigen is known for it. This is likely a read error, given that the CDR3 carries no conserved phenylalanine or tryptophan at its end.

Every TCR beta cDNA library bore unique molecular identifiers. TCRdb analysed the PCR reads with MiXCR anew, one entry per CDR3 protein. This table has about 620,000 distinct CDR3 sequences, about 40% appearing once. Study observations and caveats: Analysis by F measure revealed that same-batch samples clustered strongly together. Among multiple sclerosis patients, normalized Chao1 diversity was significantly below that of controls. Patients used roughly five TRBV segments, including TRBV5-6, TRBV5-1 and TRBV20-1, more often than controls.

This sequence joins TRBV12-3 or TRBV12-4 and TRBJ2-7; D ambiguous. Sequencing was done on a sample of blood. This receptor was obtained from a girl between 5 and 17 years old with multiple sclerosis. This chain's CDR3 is CASSPSGVAYEQYL. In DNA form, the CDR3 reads TGTGCCAGCAGTCCATCGGGCGTTGCCTACGAGCAGTACTTG.